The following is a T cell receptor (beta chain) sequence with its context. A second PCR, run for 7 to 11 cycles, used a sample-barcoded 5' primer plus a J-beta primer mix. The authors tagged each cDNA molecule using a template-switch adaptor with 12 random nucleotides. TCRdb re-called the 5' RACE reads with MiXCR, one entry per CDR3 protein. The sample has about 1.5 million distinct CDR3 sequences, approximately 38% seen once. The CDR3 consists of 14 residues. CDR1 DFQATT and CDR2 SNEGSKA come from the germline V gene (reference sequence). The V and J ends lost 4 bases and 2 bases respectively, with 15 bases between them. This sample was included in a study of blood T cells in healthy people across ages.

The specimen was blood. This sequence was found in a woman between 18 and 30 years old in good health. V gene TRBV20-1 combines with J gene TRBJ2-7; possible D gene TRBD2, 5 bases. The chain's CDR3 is CSATRGSGPYEQYF. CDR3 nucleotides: TGCAGTGCTACTCGAGGGAGTGGTCCCTACGAGCAGTACTTC.